The sequence of this T cell receptor beta chain was determined in a study of blood T cell repertoires in COVID-19. Only in-frame clones appear in the TCRdb table, and some are missing; sequencing was by immunoSEQ multiplex PCR. The sample holds 200,000 to 300,000 clones, 80% to 90% seen once. In germline, CDR1 is MDHEN, CDR2 SYDVKM. The CDR3 contains 16 residues. Trimming cost V 5 bases and J 1 base, with 16 bases left between them. Sequencing input: peripheral blood. The source is a man between 60 and 70 years old with acute or convalescent COVID-19. The chain is built from TRBV28 and TRBJ2-3; no reliable D call. The CDR3 loop is CASSEEVSRGTDTQYF. The CDR3, as DNA: TGTGCCAGCAGTGAAGAGGTGAGCAGAGGCACAGATACGCAGTATTTT.